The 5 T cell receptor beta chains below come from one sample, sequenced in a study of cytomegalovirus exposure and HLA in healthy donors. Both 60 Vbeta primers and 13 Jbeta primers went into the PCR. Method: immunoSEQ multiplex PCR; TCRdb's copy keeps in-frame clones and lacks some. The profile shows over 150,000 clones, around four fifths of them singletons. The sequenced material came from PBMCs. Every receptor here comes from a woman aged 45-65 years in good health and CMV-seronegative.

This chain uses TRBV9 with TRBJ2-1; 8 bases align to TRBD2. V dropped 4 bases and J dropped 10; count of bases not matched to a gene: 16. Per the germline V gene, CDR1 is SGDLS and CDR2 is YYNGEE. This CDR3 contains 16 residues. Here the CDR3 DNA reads TGTGCCAGCAGCCTATCTAGCGGGCGGGAGGCGTCCGAGCAGTTCTTC. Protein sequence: CASSLSSGREASEQFF.

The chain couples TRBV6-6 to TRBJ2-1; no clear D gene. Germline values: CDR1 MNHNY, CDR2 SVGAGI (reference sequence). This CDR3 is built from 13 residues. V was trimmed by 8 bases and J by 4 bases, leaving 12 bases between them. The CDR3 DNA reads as TGTGCCAGCTACAGAACAGAGTACAATGAGCAGTTCTTC. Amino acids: CASYRTEYNEQFF.

The chain's CDR3 is CASGRQGGSYEQYF. The CDR3 bases are TGTGCCAGCGGACGACAGGGGGGCTCCTACGAGCAGTACTTC. This rearrangement joins TRBV28 to TRBJ2-7; TRBD1 matches at 9 bases. Per the germline V gene, CDR1 is MDHEN and CDR2 is SYDVKM. Trimming at V came to 8 bases and at J to 0 bases, leaving 5 bases not matched to a gene. The CDR3 has 14 amino acids.

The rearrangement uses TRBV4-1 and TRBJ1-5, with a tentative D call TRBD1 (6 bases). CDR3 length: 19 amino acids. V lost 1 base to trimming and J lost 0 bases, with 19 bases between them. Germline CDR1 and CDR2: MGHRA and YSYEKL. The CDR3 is CASSQGGQITGNSNQPQHF. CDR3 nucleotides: TGCGCCAGCAGCCAAGGAGGACAGATCACGGGGAATAGCAATCAGCCCCAGCATTTT.

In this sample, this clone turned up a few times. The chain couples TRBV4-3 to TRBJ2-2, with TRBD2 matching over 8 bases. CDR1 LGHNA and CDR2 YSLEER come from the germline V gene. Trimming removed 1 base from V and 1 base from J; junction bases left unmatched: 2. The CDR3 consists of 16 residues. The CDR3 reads CASSQASGGNTGELFF. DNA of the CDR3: TGCGCCAGCAGCCAAGCGAGCGGGGGGAACACCGGGGAGCTGTTTTTT.